The 27 T cell receptor beta chains below were found in one sample sequenced in a study of OX40 agonist ivuxolimab in advanced cancers. Method: immunoSEQ multiplex PCR; TCRdb's copy keeps in-frame clones and lacks some. This sample has 80,000 to 100,000 clones; 90% to 95% occur once, and the top ten carry more than 0.5%. Sequencing was performed on CD4+ or CD8+ T cells sorted from blood, taken in a trial of the OX40 agonist ivuxolimab. The receptor source for this set is an adult with an advanced solid tumor such as melanoma, head and neck, liver or kidney cancer.

The chain uses TRBV5-1 and TRBJ2-7; 12 bases match TRBD2. The CDR3 runs to 16 residues. Losses at the gene ends were 0 bases for V and 2 bases for J; bases not matched to a gene: 3. Per germline, CDR1 SGHRS and CDR2 YFSETQ. The CDR3 reads CASSLATSGGPYEQYF. CDR3 DNA: TGCGCCAGCAGCTTGGCGACTAGCGGGGGACCCTACGAGCAGTACTTC.

As to this clone: Other nucleotide sequences from this sample produce the same CDR3. V and J are TRBV5-1 and TRBJ2-5; D gene uncertain. Looked up from germline, CDR1 is SGHRS and CDR2 is YFSETQ. V shed 5 bases and J shed 4 bases, with 6 bases lying between them. This CDR3 contains 11 residues. The CDR3 is CASRRVETQYF. CDR3 sequence (DNA): TGCGCCAGCAGACGGGTAGAGACCCAGTACTTC. The full variable domain, in which reference TRBV5-1 and TRBJ2-5 provide the parts outside the CDR3, is KAGVTQTPRYLIKTRGQQVTLSCSPISGHRSVSWYQQTPGQGLQFLFEYFSETQRNKGNFPGRFSGRQFSNSRSEMNVSTLELGDSALYLCASRRVETQYFGPGTRLLVL.

The V and J genes are TRBV30 and TRBJ2-7; D tentatively reads TRBD1 or TRBD2 (6 bases each). The germline gives CDR1 GTSNPN, CDR2 SVGIG (reference sequence). With 4 bases removed from V and 6 bases from J, the gap between germline ends came to 16 bases. This CDR3 is built from 13 residues. The DNA for the CDR3 is TGTGCCTGGATGGGGCAGGGGAGGTTCGAGCAGTACTTC. Amino acid sequence: CAWMGQGRFEQYF.

The chain recombines TRBV5-8 with TRBJ2-1; 7 nucleotides line up with TRBD2. The length of the CDR3 is 17 residues. V lost 1 base, J lost 5 bases, and 12 bases stayed unmatched. Germline lookup yields CDR1 SGHTS and CDR2 YDEGEE. DNA of the CDR3: TGTGCCAGCAGCTTGACCATACTAGCGACACAAAACAATGAGCAGTTCTTC. This codes for CASSLTILATQNNEQFF. The complete variable domain, with remaining parts taken from reference TRBV5-8 and TRBJ2-1, reads EAGVTQSPTHLIKTRGQQATLRCSPISGHTSVYWYQQALGLGLQFLLWYDEGEERNRGNFPPRFSGRQFPNYSSELNVNALELEDSALYLCASSLTILATQNNEQFFGPGTRLTVL.

The CDR3 region has the DNA TGTGCCAGCAGCCAAGAGATTGGGGTAATAGGTGGCTACACCTTC. It translates to CASSQEIGVIGGYTF. The chain carries TRBV14 and TRBJ1-2, with D hard to call. The CDR3 has 15 residues. The V end was cut by 0 bases, the J end by 7 bases, with 15 bases between. Germline assignment: CDR1 SGHDN and CDR2 FVKESK.

The rearrangement links TRBV27 to TRBJ1-1, with TRBD1 as a possible D gene (5 bases). The ends were cut back, 7 bases at V and 6 bases at J, with 21 bases in the middle. The CDR3 covers 15 residues. CDR1 is MNHEY and CDR2 is SMNVEV in the germline V gene (reference sequence). The CDR3 reads CASTRDLGASSEAFF. The CDR3 bases are TGTGCCAGCACGAGGGACCTCGGGGCCAGTTCTGAAGCTTTCTTT.

This chain links TRBV10-3 with TRBJ2-7; D is unresolved. V was shortened by 10 bases and J by 0 bases, with 7 bases between the two germline ends. Germline V gene lookup returns CDR1 ENHRY and CDR2 SYGVKD. This CDR3 has 11 residues. The CDR3 here is CATVGSYEQYF. The CDR3 DNA is TGTGCCACCGTGGGCTCCTACGAGCAGTACTTC.

V is TRBV7-3 and J is TRBJ1-2; no reliable D call. Trimming pared 9 bases from V and 8 bases from J, leaving 10 bases between. This CDR3 is built from 10 residues. Germline CDR1 and CDR2: SGHTA and FQGTGA. CDR3 sequence reads: CARAEGGYTF. The CDR3 DNA is TGTGCCAGGGCGGAAGGAGGCTACACCTTC.

This clone was detected only once. This chain uses TRBV7-8 with TRBJ2-1, with 8 bases lining up with TRBD2. After removal of 5 bases from V and 6 bases from J, the junction contained 3 bases not matched to a gene. In germline, CDR1 is SGHVS, CDR2 FQNEAQ. The CDR3 has 13 amino acids. DNA of the CDR3: TGTGCCAGCAGCCAAGGACTAGCCAATGAGCAGTTCTTC. Translated: CASSQGLANEQFF.

The V and J genes are TRBV5-4 and TRBJ2-3; possibly TRBD1 for D (5 bases). Germline loops: CDR1 SGHNT, CDR2 YYREEE (reference sequence). The V end lost 1 base, the J end lost 2 bases, and 11 bases lay between the germline ends. CDR3 length: 15 residues. Here the CDR3 reads CASSLSGPHTDTQYF. CDR3 in DNA: TGTGCCAGCAGCTTGTCAGGGCCCCACACAGATACGCAGTATTTT. Full variable domain (remainder filled in from reference TRBV5-4 and TRBJ2-3): ETGVTQSPTHLIKTRGQQVTLRCSSQSGHNTVSWYQQALGQGPQFIFQYYREEENGRGNFPPRFSGLQFPNYSSELNVNALELDDSALYLCASSLSGPHTDTQYFGPGTRLTVL.

This clone was seen a single time. This chain connects TRBV11-2 to TRBJ1-2, with 10 bases lining up with TRBD1. This CDR3 region has 14 residues. The J segment lost 12 bases and the V segment lost 1 base, leaving 8 bases of the junction unmatched. CDR1 is SGHAT and CDR2 is FQNNGV in the germline V gene. CDR3 amino acids: CASSLVGQGKSDTF. CDR3 nucleotides: TGTGCCAGCAGCTTAGTGGGACAGGGGAAAAGTGACACCTTC.

The rearrangement joins TRBV7-3 to TRBJ2-1; TRBD2 matches at 12 bases. The CDR3 extends over 18 amino acids. Per the germline V gene, CDR1 is SGHTA and CDR2 is FQGTGA. V dropped 3 bases and J dropped 6; count of bases not matched to a gene: 12. DNA for the CDR3: TGTGCCAGCAGCTTCCTGCGACTAGCGGGAGAGAGGGTCAATGAGCAGTTCTTC. Protein sequence: CASSFLRLAGERVNEQFF.

This clone showed up just once. The chain carries TRBV7-6 and TRBJ1-6; unclear D gene. The CDR3 loop spans 15 amino acids. Germline assignment: CDR1 SGHVS and CDR2 FNYEAQ. V lost 5 bases to trimming and J lost 1 base, with 9 bases between them. The CDR3 sequence: CASSTWGSYNSPLHF. The CDR3 DNA reads as TGTGCCAGCAGCACCTGGGGTTCCTATAATTCACCCCTCCACTTT.

The genes are TRBV18 and TRBJ1-1, with a possible D match to TRBD1 (6 bases). Trimming removed 4 bases at V and 0 bases at J, with 12 bases between. CDR1 KGHSH and CDR2 LQKENI come from the germline V gene. The CDR3 extends over 15 amino acids. In DNA form, the CDR3 reads TGTGCCAGCTCACGGGGGCGAGGGATGAACACTGAAGCTTTCTTT. Translation gives CASSRGRGMNTEAFF. Drawing the rest from reference TRBV18 and TRBJ1-1, the complete variable domain is NAGVMQNPRHLVRRRGQEARLRCSPMKGHSHVYWYRQLPEEGLKFMVYLQKENIIDESGMPKERFSAEFPKEGPSILRIQQVVRGDSAAYFCASSRGRGMNTEAFFGQGTRLTVV.

This chain uses TRBV29-1 with TRBJ1-1, with 9 bases matching TRBD1. Trimming cost V 4 bases and J 4 bases; bases outside gene matches: 1. This CDR3 is built from 12 residues. Germline loops: CDR1 SQVTM, CDR2 ANQGSEA. The chain's CDR3 is CSVVTGGTEAFF. The CDR3 nucleotides are TGCAGCGTTGTGACAGGGGGCACTGAAGCTTTCTTT.

The rearrangement links TRBV25-1 to TRBJ1-5; D is unclear. Trimming stripped 4 bases from V and 1 base from J, with 8 bases between. This CDR3 has 14 residues. Germline values: CDR1 MGHDK, CDR2 SYGVNS. The CDR3 loop is CASSALGSNQPQHF. In nucleotides, the CDR3 is TGTGCCAGCAGTGCTTTGGGGAGCAATCAGCCCCAGCATTTT.

V usage is TRBV5-1 and J usage is TRBJ1-5; possibly TRBD1 for D (6 bases). Per germline, CDR1 SGHRS and CDR2 YFSETQ. Trimming shortened V by 0 bases and J by 6 bases, and 10 bases separated the two germline ends. The CDR3 has 14 residues. This CDR3 reads CASSLVGGAQPQHF. In DNA, the CDR3 is TGCGCCAGCAGCTTGGTTGGGGGGGCTCAGCCCCAGCATTTT.

The chain employs TRBV6-5 and TRBJ2-7; unclear D gene. Germline values: CDR1 MNHEY, CDR2 SVGAGI. The CDR3 totals 11 residues. Trimming took 6 bases from V and 3 from J, leaving 6 bases between them. Here the CDR3 DNA reads TGTGCCAGCAGGGGCTTCTACGAGCAGTACTTC. This translates into CASRGFYEQYF.

This clone was seen only once. The chain couples TRBV18 to TRBJ1-2; 7 bases are a match to TRBD1. CDR1 and CDR2 from the germline V gene are KGHSH and LQKENI. The CDR3 loop spans 15 amino acids. Unmatched junction bases numbered 13, after V lost 6 bases and J lost 6 bases. For the CDR3, the DNA is TGTGCCAGCTCCCCGGGAAGGGGGCTCGGGAATGGCTACACCTTC. Its translation: CASSPGRGLGNGYTF.

The chain has TRBV7-2 and TRBJ1-1; the D gene is possibly TRBD1 (5 bases). CDR3 length: 13 residues. Trimming removed 2 bases at V and 6 bases at J, with 10 bases between. Looked up from germline, CDR1 is SGHTA and CDR2 is FQGNSA. This chain's CDR3 is CASSLNGGSEAFF. CDR3 coding DNA: TGTGCCAGCAGCTTAAACGGGGGATCTGAAGCTTTCTTT.

This clone appeared a single time. The V call is TRBV27, the J call TRBJ1-1, with 7 positions matching TRBD1. There are 16 residues in the CDR3. The V gene's germline CDR1 is MNHEY and CDR2 SMNVEV (reference sequence). V lost 6 bases, J lost 1 base, and 11 bases stayed unmatched. CDR3 residues: CASSSRGLGKNTEAFF. The CDR3 DNA sequence: TGTGCCAGCAGCTCTAGGGGGCTCGGGAAGAACACTGAAGCTTTCTTT.

This chain links TRBV9 with TRBJ2-3; TRBD2 matches 7 bases. V shed 4 bases and J 0 bases; nucleotides not matched to a gene: 11. The CDR3 is 17 residues long. Germline-derived CDR1 and CDR2 are SGDLS and YYNGEE. The CDR3 coding sequence is TGTGCCAGCAGCCCTTCCCTCTGGGGGGGGAGCACAGATACGCAGTATTTT. Its protein product is CASSPSLWGGSTDTQYF.

This clone was counted a single time. This chain uses TRBV4-2 with TRBJ2-7; no definite D call. V dropped 4 bases and J dropped 6 bases, with 19 bases sitting between them. This CDR3 comprises 15 residues. The germline V gene encodes CDR1 LGHNA and CDR2 YNFKEQ. The CDR3 bases are TGTGCCAGCAGCCGCCCTGGGGTCGAACTCGGCGAGCAGTACTTC. It is translated as CASSRPGVELGEQYF.

This rearrangement joins TRBV5-1 to TRBJ1-4; D is unresolved. The CDR3 has 13 residues. The germline V and J ends were trimmed by 0 bases and 8 bases, with 8 bases remaining between them. From germline, CDR1 is SGHRS and CDR2 YFSETQ. In nucleotides, the CDR3 is TGCGCCAGCAGCTTGGCCGACGGGGAAAAACTGTTTTTT. It codes for CASSLADGEKLFF.

This chain uses TRBV19 with TRBJ1-3; D uncertain. V was pared by 7 bases and J by 4 bases, with 17 bases between. CDR3 size: 15 residues. The germline V gene encodes CDR1 LNHDA and CDR2 SQIVND (reference sequence). In DNA form, the CDR3 reads TGTGCCAGTAAAGGTGGGCAGCCCAACGGAAACACCATATATTTT. Its translation: CASKGGQPNGNTIYF.

The chain is built from TRBV19 and TRBJ1-5; D not resolved. V shed 5 bases and J shed 2 bases, with 13 bases lying between them. The CDR3 spans 15 residues. Germline V lookup: CDR1 LNHDA, CDR2 SQIVND (reference sequence). Here the CDR3 reads CASSVGSAGNQPQHF. CDR3 DNA: TGTGCCAGTAGTGTAGGCTCTGCCGGCAATCAGCCCCAGCATTTT.

The genes are TRBV4-1 and TRBJ1-2; TRBD1 is a possible D gene (5 bases). V lost 0 bases and J lost 3, with 17 bases in between. The CDR3 contains 17 residues. Germline V gene data show CDR1 as MGHRA and CDR2 as YSYEKL. As DNA, the CDR3 is TGCGCCAGCAGCCAAGATAGGGGCCAATTCGTAGACTATGGCTACACCTTC. The encoded protein is CASSQDRGQFVDYGYTF.